This note documents a single T cell receptor (beta chain) sequence. Its antigen is still unknown. CDR1 and CDR2 (germline): SNHLY, FYNNEI. The CDR3 consists of 14 residues. The V gene lost 2 bases and the J gene lost 1 base, with 7 bases spanning the gap. This specimen comes from a study of shared clonotypes between healthy human individuals. Background on the study: Three CD4 naive, three CD4 memory, two CD8 naive and one CD8 memory plate were used per donor.

The study, taken as a whole, reports: Sharing across four donors was highest in naive CD4 (around 5%) and lowest in memory CD8 (about 0.4%). Tissue TCR repertoires likely differ from these blood-only repertoires. Limited genetic and exposure-history diversity came from having few donors.

The table came from immunoSEQ multiplex PCR; TCRdb's copy has only in-frame clones and leaves some out. The data show roughly 2.2 million clones, less than 95% seen once. V is TRBV2 and J is TRBJ2-3; perhaps TRBD2 as D (6 bases). This clonotype originated in a man aged 18-30 years in good health. Some clones in this sample may be carry-over from other donors' samples. The sample comprised naive CD4+ T cells from PBMCs. Subset reported: CD45RA+ positively selected. CDR3: CASSELAGTDTQYF. Written as DNA, the CDR3 is TGTGCCAGCAGTGAATTAGCGGGCACAGATACGCAGTATTTT.